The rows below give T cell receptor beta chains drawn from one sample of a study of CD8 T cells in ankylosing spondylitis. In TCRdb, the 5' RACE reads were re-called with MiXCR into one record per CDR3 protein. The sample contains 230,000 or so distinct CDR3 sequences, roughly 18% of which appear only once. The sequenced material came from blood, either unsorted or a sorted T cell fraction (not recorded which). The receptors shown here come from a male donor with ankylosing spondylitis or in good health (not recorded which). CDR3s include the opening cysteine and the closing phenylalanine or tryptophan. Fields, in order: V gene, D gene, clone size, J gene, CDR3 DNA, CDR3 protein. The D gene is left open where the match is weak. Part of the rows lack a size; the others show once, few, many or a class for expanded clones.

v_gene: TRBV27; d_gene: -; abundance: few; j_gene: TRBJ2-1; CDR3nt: TGTGCCAGCAGACCTGGATGGGGTGAGCAGTTCTTC; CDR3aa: CASRPGWGEQFF
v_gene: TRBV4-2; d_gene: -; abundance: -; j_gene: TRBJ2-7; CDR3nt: TGTGCCAGCAGCCAAGACCGAACTGGGGCGATCTACGAGCAGTACTTC; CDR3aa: CASSQDRTGAIYEQYF
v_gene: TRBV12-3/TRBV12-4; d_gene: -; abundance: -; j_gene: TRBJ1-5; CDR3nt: TGTGCCAGCAGTCCTCAGGGTCTTCTAGATCAGCCCCAGCATTTT; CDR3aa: CASSPQGLLDQPQHF
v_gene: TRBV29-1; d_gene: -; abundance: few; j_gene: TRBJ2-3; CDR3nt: TGCAGCGTTGAAGATTCAGCGGCCACCCGAACAGATACGCAGTATTTT; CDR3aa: CSVEDSAATRTDTQYF
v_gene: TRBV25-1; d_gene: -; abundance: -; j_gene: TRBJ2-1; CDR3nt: TGTGCCAGCAGTGACCCAAGGGCCGCAGGGGTGGCGGGTGAGCAGTTCTTC; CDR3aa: CASSDPRAAGVAGEQFF
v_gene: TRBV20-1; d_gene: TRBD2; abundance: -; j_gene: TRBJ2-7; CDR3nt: TGCAGTGCTAGAGACCCGGGGGGGATTAGGGAGCAGTACTTC; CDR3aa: CSARDPGGIREQYF
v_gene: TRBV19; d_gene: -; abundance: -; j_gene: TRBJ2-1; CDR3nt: TGTGCCAGTAGTATCGTATCAGGGCCAAAAATCAATGAGCAGTTCTTC; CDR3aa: CASSIVSGPKINEQFF
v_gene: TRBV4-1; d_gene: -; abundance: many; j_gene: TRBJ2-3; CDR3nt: TGCGCCAGCAGCCAAACCGGGGGTAGCACAGATACGCAGTATTTT; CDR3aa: CASSQTGGSTDTQYF
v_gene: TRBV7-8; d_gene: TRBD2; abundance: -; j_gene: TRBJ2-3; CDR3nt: TGTGCCAGCAGCCCTCTAACTAGCGGGGGCACAGATACGCAGTATTTT; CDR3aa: CASSPLTSGGTDTQYF
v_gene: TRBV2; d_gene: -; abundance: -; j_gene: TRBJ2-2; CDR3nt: TGTGCCAGCAGTACCCCGGGCCAGAACACCGGGGAGCTGTTTTTT; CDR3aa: CASSTPGQNTGELFF
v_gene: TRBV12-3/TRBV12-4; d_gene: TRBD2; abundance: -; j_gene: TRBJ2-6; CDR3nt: TGTGCCAGCAGCGGAGCGGGAGGCTGGGCCAACGTCCTGACTTTC; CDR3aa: CASSGAGGWANVLTF
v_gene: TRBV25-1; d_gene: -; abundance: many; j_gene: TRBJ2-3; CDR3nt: TGTGCCAGCAGCGTGACTCGGACAGATACGCAGTATTTT; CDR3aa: CASSVTRTDTQYF
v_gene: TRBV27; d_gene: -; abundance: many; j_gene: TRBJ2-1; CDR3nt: TGTGCCAGCAGTTTATTTGCGGGATCCTACAATGAGCAGTTCTTC; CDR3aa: CASSLFAGSYNEQFF
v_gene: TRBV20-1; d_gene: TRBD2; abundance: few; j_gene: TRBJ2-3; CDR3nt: TGCAGTGCTAGGAGACTAGCGGGGAACACAGATACGCAGTATTTT; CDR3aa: CSARRLAGNTDTQYF
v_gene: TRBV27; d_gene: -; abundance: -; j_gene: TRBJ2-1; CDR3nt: TGTGCCAGCAGCTCGGACACCTACAATGAGCAGTTCTTC; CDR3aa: CASSSDTYNEQFF
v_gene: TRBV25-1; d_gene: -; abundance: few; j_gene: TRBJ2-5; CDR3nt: TGTGCCAGCAGTGAAACAGGGAACATGGCCCAGTACTTC; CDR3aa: CASSETGNMAQYF
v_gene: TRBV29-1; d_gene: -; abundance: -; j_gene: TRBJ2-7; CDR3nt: TGCAGCGTTGATCAGGGATCCTCCTACGAGCAGTACTTC; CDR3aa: CSVDQGSSYEQYF
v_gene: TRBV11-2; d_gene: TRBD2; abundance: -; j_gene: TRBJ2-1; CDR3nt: TGTGCCAGCCTCCAGCGGGAGTTGCACAATGAGCAGTTCTTC; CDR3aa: CASLQRELHNEQFF
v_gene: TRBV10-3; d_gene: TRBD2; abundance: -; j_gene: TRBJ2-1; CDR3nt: TGTGCCATCAAGACGACTAGCGGGAGCTCCTACAATGAGCAGTTCTTC; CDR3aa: CAIKTTSGSSYNEQFF
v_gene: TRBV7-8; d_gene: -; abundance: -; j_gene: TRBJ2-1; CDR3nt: TGTGCCAGCAGCTCCTCCGGGATAGGGATTAACAATGAGCAGTTCTTC; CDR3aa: CASSSSGIGINNEQFF
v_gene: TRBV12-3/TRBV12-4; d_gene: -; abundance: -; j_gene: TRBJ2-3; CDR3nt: TGTGCCAGCAGTTTAGACAGCCGCACAGATACGCAGTATTTT; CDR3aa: CASSLDSRTDTQYF
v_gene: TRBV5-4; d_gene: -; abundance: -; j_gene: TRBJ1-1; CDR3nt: TGTGCCAGCAGCTTTGAATACACTGAAGCTTTCTTT; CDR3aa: CASSFEYTEAFF
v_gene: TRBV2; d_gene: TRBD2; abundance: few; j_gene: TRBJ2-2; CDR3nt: TGTGCCAGCAGTGAATTCGTGACTAGCGGTGACACCGGGGAGCTGTTTTTT; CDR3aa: CASSEFVTSGDTGELFF
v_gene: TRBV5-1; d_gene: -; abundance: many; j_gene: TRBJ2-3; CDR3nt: TGCGCCAGCAGCGAAAGCACAGATACGCAGTATTTT; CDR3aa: CASSESTDTQYF
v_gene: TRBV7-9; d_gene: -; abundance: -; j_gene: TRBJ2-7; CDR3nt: TGTGCCAGCAGCAGCCGACAGAGAATCTACGAGCAGTACTTC; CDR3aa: CASSSRQRIYEQYF
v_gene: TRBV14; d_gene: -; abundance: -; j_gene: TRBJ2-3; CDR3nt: TGTGCCAGCAGCCAACCGGAATTGGGGGTCGCAGATACGCAGTATTTT; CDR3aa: CASSQPELGVADTQYF
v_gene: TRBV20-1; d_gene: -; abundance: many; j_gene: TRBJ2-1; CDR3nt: TGCAGTGCCGATCTAGAGTCCTACAATGAGCAGTTCTTC; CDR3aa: CSADLESYNEQFF
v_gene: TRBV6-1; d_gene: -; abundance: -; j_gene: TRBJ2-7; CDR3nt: TGTGCCAGCAGTGAAAGTGCGGGATGGGGATCCTACGAGCAGTACTTC; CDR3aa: CASSESAGWGSYEQYF
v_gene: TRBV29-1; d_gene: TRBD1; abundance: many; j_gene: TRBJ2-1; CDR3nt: TGCAGCGTCGCCGGGACAGGGGGCTCTGATGAGCAGTTCTTC; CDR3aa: CSVAGTGGSDEQFF
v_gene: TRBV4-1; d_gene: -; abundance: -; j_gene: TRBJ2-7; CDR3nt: TGCGCCAGCAGCCAAGACTTCGACGCCTCCTACGAGCAGTACTTC; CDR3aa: CASSQDFDASYEQYF
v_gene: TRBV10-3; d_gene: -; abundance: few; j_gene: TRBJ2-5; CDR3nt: TGTGCCATCAGGGCTATCGGCGACCAAGAGACCCAGTACTTC; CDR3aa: CAIRAIGDQETQYF
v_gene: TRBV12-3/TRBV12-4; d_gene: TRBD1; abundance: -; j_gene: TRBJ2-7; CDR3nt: TGTGCCAGCAGTCGCAGACAGGGGGCGCCTTACGAGCAGTACTTC; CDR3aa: CASSRRQGAPYEQYF
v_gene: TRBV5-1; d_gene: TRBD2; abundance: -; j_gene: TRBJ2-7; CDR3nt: TGCGCCAGCAGCCCTCTTGAGGGCGGGGGGTCCTACGAGCAGTACTTC; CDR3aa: CASSPLEGGGSYEQYF
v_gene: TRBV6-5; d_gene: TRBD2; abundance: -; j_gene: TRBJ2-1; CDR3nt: TGTGCCAGCAGTTACTTCGGGGGGGAGAATGAGCAGTTCTTC; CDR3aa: CASSYFGGENEQFF
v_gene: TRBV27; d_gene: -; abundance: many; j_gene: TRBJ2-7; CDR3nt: TGTGCCAGCAGTTTACAGTCCACCTACGAGCAGTACTTC; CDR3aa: CASSLQSTYEQYF
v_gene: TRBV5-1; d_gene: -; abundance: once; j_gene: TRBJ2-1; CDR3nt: TGCGCCAGCAGGGACTTAGGGACGGTAAATGAGCAGTTCTTC; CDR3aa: CASRDLGTVNEQFF
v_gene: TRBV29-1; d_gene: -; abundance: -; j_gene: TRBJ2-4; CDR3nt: TGCAGCGTTGAGTCAGGGGTTGAAAACATTCAGTACTTC; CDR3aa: CSVESGVENIQYF
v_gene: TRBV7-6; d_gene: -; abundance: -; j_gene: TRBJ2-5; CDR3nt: TGTGCCAGCACCTCGGGGGGCCCCGTGGTCGAGACCCAGTACTTC; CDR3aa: CASTSGGPVVETQYF